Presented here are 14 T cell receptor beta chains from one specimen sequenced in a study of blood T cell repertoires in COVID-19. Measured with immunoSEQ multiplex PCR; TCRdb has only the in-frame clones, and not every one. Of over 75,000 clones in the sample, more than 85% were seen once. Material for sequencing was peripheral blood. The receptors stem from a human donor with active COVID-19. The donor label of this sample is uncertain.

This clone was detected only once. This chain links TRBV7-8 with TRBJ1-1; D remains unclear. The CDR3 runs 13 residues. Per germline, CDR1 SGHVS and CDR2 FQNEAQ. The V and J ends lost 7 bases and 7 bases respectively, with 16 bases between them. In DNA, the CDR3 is TGTGCCAGCATCGAGTCCGGTGATAGTGAAGCTTTCTTT. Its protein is CASIESGDSEAFF.

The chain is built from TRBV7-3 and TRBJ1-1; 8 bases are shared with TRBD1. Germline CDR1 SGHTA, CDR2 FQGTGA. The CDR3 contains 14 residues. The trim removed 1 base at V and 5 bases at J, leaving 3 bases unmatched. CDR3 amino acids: CASSLRQGATEAFF. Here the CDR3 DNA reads TGTGCCAGCAGCTTAAGGCAGGGGGCGACTGAAGCTTTCTTT.

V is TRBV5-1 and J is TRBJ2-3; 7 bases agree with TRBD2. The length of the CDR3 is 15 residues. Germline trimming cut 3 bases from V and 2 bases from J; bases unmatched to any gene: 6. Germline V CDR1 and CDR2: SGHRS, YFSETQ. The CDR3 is CASSSRGDHTDTQYF. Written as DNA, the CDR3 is TGCGCCAGCAGCTCTCGGGGGGACCACACAGATACGCAGTATTTT.

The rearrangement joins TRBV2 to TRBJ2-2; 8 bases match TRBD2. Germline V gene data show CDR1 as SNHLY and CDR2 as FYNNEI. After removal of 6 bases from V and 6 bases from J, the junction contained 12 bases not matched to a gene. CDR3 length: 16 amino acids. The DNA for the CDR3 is TGTGCCAGCAGAGCCAACCGCGGGGGGTTACCCGGGGAGCTGTTTTTT. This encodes CASRANRGGLPGELFF.

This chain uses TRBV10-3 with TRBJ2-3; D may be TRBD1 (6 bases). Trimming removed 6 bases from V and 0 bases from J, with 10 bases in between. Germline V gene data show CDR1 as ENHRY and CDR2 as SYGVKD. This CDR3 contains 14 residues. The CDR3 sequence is CAIRGADSTDTQYF. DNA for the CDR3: TGTGCCATCAGGGGGGCCGATAGCACAGATACGCAGTATTTT.

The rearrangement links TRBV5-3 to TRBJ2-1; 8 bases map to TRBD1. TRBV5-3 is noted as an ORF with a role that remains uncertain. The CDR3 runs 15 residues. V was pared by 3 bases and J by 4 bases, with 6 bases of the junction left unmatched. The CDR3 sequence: CARSSPGQGYNEQFF. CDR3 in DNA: TGTGCCAGAAGCTCCCCTGGACAGGGTTACAATGAGCAGTTCTTC.

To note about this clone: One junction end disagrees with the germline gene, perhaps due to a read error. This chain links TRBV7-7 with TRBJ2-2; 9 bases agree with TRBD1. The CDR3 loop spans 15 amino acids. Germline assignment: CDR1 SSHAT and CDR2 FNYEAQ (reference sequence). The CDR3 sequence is CASSRGTGRTGELFF. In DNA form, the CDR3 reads TGTGCTAGCAGCCGCGGGACAGGGCGGACCGGGGAGCTGTTTTTT.

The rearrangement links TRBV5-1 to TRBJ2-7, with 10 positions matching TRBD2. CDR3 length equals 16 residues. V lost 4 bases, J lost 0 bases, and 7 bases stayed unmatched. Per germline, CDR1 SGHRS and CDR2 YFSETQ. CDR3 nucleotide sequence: TGCGCCAGCAGCCCGGGGGCTAGCGGGGGCTCCTACGAGCAGTACTTC. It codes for CASSPGASGGSYEQYF.

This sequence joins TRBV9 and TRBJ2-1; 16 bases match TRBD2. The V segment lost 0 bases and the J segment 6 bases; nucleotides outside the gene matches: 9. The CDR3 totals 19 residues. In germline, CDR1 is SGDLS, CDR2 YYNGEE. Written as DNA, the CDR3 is TGTGCCAGCAGCGTAGGCGCGGGGACTAGCGGGGGGGCAGTCAATGAGCAGTTCTTC. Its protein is CASSVGAGTSGGAVNEQFF.

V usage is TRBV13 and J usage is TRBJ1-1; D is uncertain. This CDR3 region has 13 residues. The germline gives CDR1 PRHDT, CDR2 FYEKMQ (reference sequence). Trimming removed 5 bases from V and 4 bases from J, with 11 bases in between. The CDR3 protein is CASSLAGGTEAFF. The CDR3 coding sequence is TGTGCCAGCAGCCTCGCGGGAGGCACTGAAGCTTTCTTT.

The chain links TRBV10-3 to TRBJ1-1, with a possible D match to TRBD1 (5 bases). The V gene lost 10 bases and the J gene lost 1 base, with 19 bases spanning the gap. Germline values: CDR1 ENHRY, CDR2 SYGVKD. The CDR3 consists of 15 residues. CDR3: CATFLTEGPNTEAFF. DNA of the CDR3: TGTGCCACCTTCCTGACGGAGGGACCGAACACTGAAGCTTTCTTT.

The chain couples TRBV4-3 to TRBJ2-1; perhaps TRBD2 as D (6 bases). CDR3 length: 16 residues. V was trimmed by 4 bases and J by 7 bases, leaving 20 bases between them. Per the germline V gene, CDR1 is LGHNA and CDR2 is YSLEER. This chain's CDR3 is CASSLEFSGEVNEQFF. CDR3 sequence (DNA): TGCGCCAGCAGCCTCGAATTTTCCGGGGAGGTAAATGAGCAGTTCTTC.

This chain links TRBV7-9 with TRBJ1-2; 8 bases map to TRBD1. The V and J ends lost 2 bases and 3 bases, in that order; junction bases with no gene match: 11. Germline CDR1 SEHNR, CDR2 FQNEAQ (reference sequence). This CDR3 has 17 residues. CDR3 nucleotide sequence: TGTGCCAGCAGCTTAATCAGAGCGGGACAGGAACACTATGGCTACACCTTC. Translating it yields CASSLIRAGQEHYGYTF.

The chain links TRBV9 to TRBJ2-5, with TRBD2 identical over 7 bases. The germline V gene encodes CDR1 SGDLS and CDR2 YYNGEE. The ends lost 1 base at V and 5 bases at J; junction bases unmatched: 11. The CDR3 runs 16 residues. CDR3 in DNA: TGTGCCAGCAGCGTAAGGGGAGGATGGGAGGGCGAGACCCAGTACTTC. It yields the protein CASSVRGGWEGETQYF.